This T cell receptor beta chain originates from a study of cytomegalovirus exposure and HLA in healthy donors. Findings and limits, study-wide: Fewer N-insertions (relative to the approximately 700-donor mean) were reportedly seen in an Asian-associated ancestry cluster in a later analysis. For presence/absence analyses, sequencing depth was assumed to be roughly uniform across donors. In a later analysis, TCR association rates varied by HLA locus: DRB1 most, HLA-C fewest. In vitro confirmation showed a few CMV-associated chains to be CMV antigen specific.

Use of 60 Vbeta and 13 Jbeta primers characterized the PCR. Repertoires were generated with immunoSEQ multiplex PCR, while TCRdb's copy carries only in-frame clones and drops some. The profile covers about 54,000 clones, with roughly 84% appearing a single time and 2.5% to 3.5% taken by the ten largest. Concerning this clone itself: The antigen remains unidentified. At one boundary the junction diverges from the germline segment, which might be a read error.

Per the germline V gene, CDR1 is MNHEY and CDR2 is SMNVEV (reference sequence). The CDR3 is 12 residues long. The chain links TRBV27 to TRBJ2-6, with D possibly matching TRBD1 (5 bases). The origin of this receptor is a woman between 18 and 30 years old in good health and CMV-seronegative. Source material: PBMCs. CDR3 DNA sequence: TGTGCCAGTTCCTCTGGGGCCAACGGCCTGACTTTC. As protein: CASSSGANGLTF.